A single sample gave rise to the 8 T cell receptor beta chains below, sequenced in a study of read filtering for tumor transcriptome and immune sequencing. From around 0.4 ug of RNA, a library with molecular barcoded alpha/delta and beta/gamma adaptors was made. A single record per CDR3 protein comes from TCRdb applying MiXCR to the reads. The sample lists tens of thousands of distinct CDR3 sequences, around 21% occurring once. The sequenced sample consisted of a population of CD138-negative cells sorted from bone marrow. All receptors derive from a donor at least 40 years old with multiple myeloma.

In regard to this clonotype: A much larger clone lies one base from this, so it may be a read error. The J gene is TRBJ1-1, the V gene TRBV20-1; 10 bases line up with TRBD1. CDR1 DFQATT and CDR2 SNEGSKA come from the germline V gene (reference sequence). The CDR3 extends over 13 amino acids. The CDR3 here is CSAAGTGAILALF. Written as DNA, the CDR3 is TGCAGTGCTGCCGGGACAGGGGCGATCTTGGCTCTCTTT.

This clonotype was counted at least ten times. The J gene is TRBJ2-3, the V gene TRBV20-1; possibly TRBD1 for D (7 bases). The CDR3 consists of 15 residues. The germline gives CDR1 DFQATT, CDR2 SNEGSKA (reference sequence). The V gene lost 5 bases and the J gene lost 5 bases, with 20 bases spanning the gap. For the CDR3, the DNA is TGCAGTGCTCTGCAAGCGGAGGGGGCTGGAGATACGCAGTATTTT. This encodes CSALQAEGAGDTQYF.

This clonotype was recorded a few times. In nucleotides, the CDR3 is TGTGCCAGCAGCAATGACAGGGTTGACAATGAGCAGTTCTTC. It encodes CASSNDRVDNEQFF. The rearrangement joins TRBV5-6 to TRBJ2-1; 7 nucleotides match TRBD1. This CDR3 comprises 14 residues. V was clipped by 4 bases and J by 5 bases; unmatched bases: 6. Per the germline V gene, CDR1 is SGHDT and CDR2 is YYEEEE.

This clonotype appeared a few times. This chain links TRBV7-8 with TRBJ2-4; D uncertain. V was pared by 5 bases and J by 5 bases, with 13 bases between. The CDR3 has 14 amino acids. CDR1 is SGHVS and CDR2 is FQNEAQ in the germline V gene. The CDR3 protein is CASSLGPSQNIQYF. The CDR3 DNA follows: TGTGCCAGCAGCCTTGGACCTTCCCAAAACATTCAGTACTTC.

This clonotype has a count of ten or more. This chain uses TRBV7-9 with TRBJ2-3; 10 positions match TRBD2. This CDR3 has 14 residues. Germline loops: CDR1 SEHNR, CDR2 FQNEAQ (reference sequence). The J segment lost 3 bases and the V segment lost 7 bases, leaving 4 bases of the junction unmatched. Here the CDR3 reads CASTILAGTDTQYF. CDR3 DNA sequence: TGTGCCAGCACCATACTAGCGGGAACAGATACGCAGTATTTT.

This chain uses TRBV20-1 with TRBJ1-2; tentative D call: TRBD1 (5 bases). The CDR3 extends over 13 amino acids. Between the trimmed V and J ends, which lost 3 bases and 6 bases, there was a span of 14 bases. CDR1 DFQATT and CDR2 SNEGSKA come from the germline V gene (reference sequence). CDR3 residues: CSASPRTWDGYTF. CDR3 bases: TGCAGTGCTAGTCCCAGGACATGGGATGGCTACACCTTC.

This clonotype has at least ten counts. The chain employs TRBV3-1 and TRBJ1-1; no reliable D call. Trimming pared 1 base from V and 1 base from J, leaving 7 bases between. The CDR3 contains 14 residues. CDR1 and CDR2 (germline): LGHDT, YNNKEL (reference sequence). CDR3 DNA: TGTGCCAGCAGCCAAGCCGCAGGGAACACTGAAGCTTTCTTT. This sequence encodes CASSQAAGNTEAFF. The whole variable domain, filled in from reference TRBV3-1 and TRBJ1-1, reads DTAVSQTPKYLVTQMGNDKSIKCEQNLGHDTMYWYKQDSKKFLKIMFSYNNKELIINETVPNRFSPKSPDKAHLNLHINSLELGDSAVYFCASSQAAGNTEAFFGQGTRLTVV.

This clonotype was recorded many times. The chain joins TRBV20-1 to TRBJ2-6; 13 nucleotides match TRBD2. CDR1 and CDR2 (germline): DFQATT, SNEGSKA (reference sequence). Unmatched junction bases numbered 4, after V lost 5 bases and J lost 0 bases. The length of the CDR3 is 17 residues. The CDR3 here is CSARTSGGISGANVLTF. DNA of the CDR3: TGCAGTGCTCGGACTAGCGGGGGTATCTCTGGGGCCAACGTCCTGACTTTC.